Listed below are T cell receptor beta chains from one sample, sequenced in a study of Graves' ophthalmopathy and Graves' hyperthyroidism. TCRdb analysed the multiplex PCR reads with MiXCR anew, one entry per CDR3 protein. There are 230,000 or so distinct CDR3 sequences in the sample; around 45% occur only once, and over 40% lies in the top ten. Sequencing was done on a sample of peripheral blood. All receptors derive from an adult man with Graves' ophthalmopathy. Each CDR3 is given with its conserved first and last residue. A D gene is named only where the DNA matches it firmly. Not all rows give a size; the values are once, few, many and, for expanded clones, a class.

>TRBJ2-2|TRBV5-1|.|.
TGCGCCAGCAGCTTGGGGGAGTTTCCACGGCTCACCGGCACCGGGGAGCTGTTTTTT
CASSLGEFPRLTGTGELFF
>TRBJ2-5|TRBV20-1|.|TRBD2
TGCAGTGCTAGAGCCCTAACTAGCGGGGGGGTGAAAGAGACCCAGTACTTC
CSARALTSGGVKETQYF
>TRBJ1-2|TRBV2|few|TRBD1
TGTGCCAGCAGTCCCGGGACAGGGGGCCGAGGCTACACCTTC
CASSPGTGGRGYTF
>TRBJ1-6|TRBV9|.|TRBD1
TGTGCCAGCAGCTGGGGACAGGCCTCTAGCTCCTATAATTCACCCCTCCACTTT
CASSWGQASSSYNSPLHF
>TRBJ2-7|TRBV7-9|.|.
TGTGCCAGCAGCTTCGGGGAACGGACCTACGAGCAGTACTTC
CASSFGERTYEQYF
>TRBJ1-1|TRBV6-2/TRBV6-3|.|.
TGTGCCAGCAGTTTCAGCAGGGCGGGAGAAGAAGCTTTCTTT
CASSFSRAGEEAFF
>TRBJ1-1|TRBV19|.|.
TGTGCCAGTAGCCTAGAAGTGGGCACTGAAGCTTTCTTT
CASSLEVGTEAFF
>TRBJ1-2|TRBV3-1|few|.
TGTGCCAGCAGCCCGATTCCAATAGACAGCAGTGGCTATGGCTACACCTTC
CASSPIPIDSSGYGYTF
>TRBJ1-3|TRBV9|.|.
TGTGCCAGCAGCGAGTTATCGACAGTAAGAAACACCATATATTTT
CASSELSTVRNTIYF
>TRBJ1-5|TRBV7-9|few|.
TGTGCCAGCAGCGCGGGGGGAAGTCAGCCCCAGCATTTT
CASSAGGSQPQHF
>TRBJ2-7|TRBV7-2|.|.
TGTGCCAGCAGCCGAGAAAGGACAGCCGAGCAGTACTTC
CASSRERTAEQYF
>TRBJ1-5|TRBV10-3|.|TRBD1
TGTGCCAGCAGCCGGGACAGGGACGCTCAGCCCCAGCATTTT
CASSRDRDAQPQHF
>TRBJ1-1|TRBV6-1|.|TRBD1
TGTGCCAGCACGCCGGGACAGGCCAACACTGAAGCTTTCTTT
CASTPGQANTEAFF
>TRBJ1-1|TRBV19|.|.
TGTGCCAGTAGTGCTCGCGGGCCGAACACTGAAGCTTTCTTT
CASSARGPNTEAFF
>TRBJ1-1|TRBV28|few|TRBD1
TGTGCCAGCAGTTTGAGACAGGGTATCACTGAAGCTTTCTTT
CASSLRQGITEAFF
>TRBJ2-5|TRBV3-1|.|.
TGTGCCAGCAGCCCCACTGGGACTGCCTGGTCCCAGTACTTC
CASSPTGTAWSQYF
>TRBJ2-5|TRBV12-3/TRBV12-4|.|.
TGTGCCAGCAGCTTAATTTTCCAAGAGACCCAGTACTTC
CASSLIFQETQYF
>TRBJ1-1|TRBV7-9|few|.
TGTGCCAGCAGCTTAGCCTCACAGGGTTGGACTGAAGCTTTCTTT
CASSLASQGWTEAFF
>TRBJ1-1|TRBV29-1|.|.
TGCAGCGTTGTACCCCAGGACAGGAACACTGAAGCTTTCTTT
CSVVPQDRNTEAFF
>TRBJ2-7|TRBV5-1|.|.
TGCGCCAGCAGCTTGGCCGACGCCTACGAGCAGTACTTC
CASSLADAYEQYF
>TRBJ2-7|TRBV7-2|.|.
TGTGCCAGCAGCTCATGGAGGGGCCCGCCCTACGAGCAGTACTTC
CASSSWRGPPYEQYF
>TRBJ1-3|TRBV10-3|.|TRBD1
TGTGCCATCAGTGACGCAGGGGGATACGGAAACACCATATATTTT
CAISDAGGYGNTIYF
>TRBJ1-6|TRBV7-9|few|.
TGTGCCAGCAGCTTGTGGACAGATAATTCACCCCTCCACTTT
CASSLWTDNSPLHF
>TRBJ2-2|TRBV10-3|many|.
TGTGCCACCCTCGAGGGAACCGGGGAGCTGTTTTTT
CATLEGTGELFF
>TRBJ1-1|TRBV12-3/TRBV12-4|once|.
TGTGCCAGCAGTTTAGGCCCGGAAAACACTGAAGCTTTCTTT
CASSLGPENTEAFF
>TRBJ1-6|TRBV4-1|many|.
TGCGCCAGCAGCCTCAAGGCTTCACCCCTCCACTTT
CASSLKASPLHF
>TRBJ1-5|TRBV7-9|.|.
TGTGCCAGCAGCGCCGGACTGGACGAACATTTT
CASSAGLDEHF
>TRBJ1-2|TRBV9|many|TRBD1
TGTGCCAGCAGCGTAGGGGCAGGGGGCGCCTATGGCTACACCTTC
CASSVGAGGAYGYTF
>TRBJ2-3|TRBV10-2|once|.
TGCGCCAGCAGTGACCAGGGGACTAGCACAGATACGCAGTATTTT
CASSDQGTSTDTQYF
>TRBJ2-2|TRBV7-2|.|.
TGTGCCAGCAGCCCCCCTCGGGGGTTTGGCACCGGGGAGCTGTTTTTT
CASSPPRGFGTGELFF
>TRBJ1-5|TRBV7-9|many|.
TGTGCCAGCAGTTTCAATGGGGCGGAGCAGCCCCAGCATTTT
CASSFNGAEQPQHF
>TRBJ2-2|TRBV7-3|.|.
TGTGCCAGCAGCTTAAGGCCGAACACCGGGGAGCTGGTTTTT
CASSLRPNTGELVF
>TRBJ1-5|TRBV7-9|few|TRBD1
TGTGCCAGCAGCTTCCTCGGTGGGACAGGGGGCCGGCAGCCCCAGCATTTT
CASSFLGGTGGRQPQHF
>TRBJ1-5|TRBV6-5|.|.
TGTGCCAGCAGTTTACCCTCTCCTCAGCCCCAGCATTTT
CASSLPSPQPQHF
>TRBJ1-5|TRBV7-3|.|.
TGTGCCAGCAGTGAATCCCACAATCAGCCCCAGCATTTT
CASSESHNQPQHF
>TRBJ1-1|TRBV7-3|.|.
TGTGCCAGCAGTTATACGGTTACGAACACTGAAGCTTTCTTT
CASSYTVTNTEAFF
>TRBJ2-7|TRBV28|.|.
TGTGCCAGCAGTTTCCCCGAGAGGGTCTACGAGCAGTACTTC
CASSFPERVYEQYF